There are a few counts of the clone carrying this T cell receptor beta chain. These data originate in a study of T cells in Graves' hyperthyroidism and ophthalmopathy. Amplification of TCR beta CDR3 regions used RNA as the template. Researchers ran a first-round RT-PCR on the TCR CDR3 using the HTBI primer set. TCRdb used MiXCR to reprocess the multiplex PCR reads, holding one entry per CDR3 protein. The sample records some 600,000 distinct CDR3 sequences, approximately 15% being singletons. Patients between 18 and 65 years old had hyperthyroidism, newly diagnosed and lasting under 2 months. The study collected blood at first hyperthyroidism diagnosis, before any ophthalmopathy symptoms arose. The source of this sequence is a woman aged 25 to 39 with Graves' hyperthyroidism that later progressed to Graves' ophthalmopathy. Sequenced material: blood.

CDR3 DNA: TGTGCCAGCAGCCCTGCTCTAGCGGGAGATGGGGCCAACGTCCTGACTTTC. Translating it yields CASSPALAGDGANVLTF. This chain uses TRBV7-3 with TRBJ2-6; 10 nucleotides match TRBD2. Germline V gives CDR1 SGHTA, CDR2 FQGTGA. V lost 5 bases, J lost 3 bases, and 7 bases stayed unmatched. This CDR3 has 17 amino acids.